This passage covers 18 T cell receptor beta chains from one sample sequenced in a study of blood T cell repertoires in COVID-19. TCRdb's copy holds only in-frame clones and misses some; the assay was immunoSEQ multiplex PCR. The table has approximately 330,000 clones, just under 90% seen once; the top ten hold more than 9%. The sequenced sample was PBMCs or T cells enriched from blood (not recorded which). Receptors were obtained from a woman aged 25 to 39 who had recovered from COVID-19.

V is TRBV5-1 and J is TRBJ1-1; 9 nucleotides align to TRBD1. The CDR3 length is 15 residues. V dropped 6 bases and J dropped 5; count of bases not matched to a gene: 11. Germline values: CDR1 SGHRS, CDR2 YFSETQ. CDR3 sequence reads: CASTYSGTGRTEAFF. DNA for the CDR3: TGCGCCAGCACCTACTCCGGGACAGGGAGGACTGAAGCTTTCTTT.

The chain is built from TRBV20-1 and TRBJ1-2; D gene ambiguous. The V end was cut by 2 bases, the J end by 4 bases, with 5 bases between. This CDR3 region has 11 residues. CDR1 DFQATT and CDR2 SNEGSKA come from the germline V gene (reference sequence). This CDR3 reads CSARNSYGYTF. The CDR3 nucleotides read TGCAGTGCTAGAAACAGCTATGGCTACACCTTC.

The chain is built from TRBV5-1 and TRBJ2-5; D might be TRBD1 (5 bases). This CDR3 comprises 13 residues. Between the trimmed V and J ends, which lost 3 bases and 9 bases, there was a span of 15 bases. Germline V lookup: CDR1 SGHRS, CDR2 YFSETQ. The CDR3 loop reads CASSSNLDTAQYF. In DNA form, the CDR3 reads TGCGCCAGCAGCTCAAATCTGGACACGGCCCAGTACTTC.

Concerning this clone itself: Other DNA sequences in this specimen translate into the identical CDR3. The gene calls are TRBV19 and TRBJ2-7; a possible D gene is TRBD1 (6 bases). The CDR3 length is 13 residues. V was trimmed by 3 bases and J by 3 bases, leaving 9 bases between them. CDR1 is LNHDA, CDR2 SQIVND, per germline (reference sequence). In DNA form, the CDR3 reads TGTGCCAGTAGTATTTCCAGGGGCTACGAGCAGTACTTC. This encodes CASSISRGYEQYF.

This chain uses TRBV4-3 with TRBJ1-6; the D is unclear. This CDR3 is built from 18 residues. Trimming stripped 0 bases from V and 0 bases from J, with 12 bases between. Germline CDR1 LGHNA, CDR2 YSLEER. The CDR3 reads CASSQDLAGSSYNSPLHF. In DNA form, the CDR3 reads TGCGCCAGCAGCCAAGATTTGGCAGGAAGCTCCTATAATTCACCCCTCCACTTT.

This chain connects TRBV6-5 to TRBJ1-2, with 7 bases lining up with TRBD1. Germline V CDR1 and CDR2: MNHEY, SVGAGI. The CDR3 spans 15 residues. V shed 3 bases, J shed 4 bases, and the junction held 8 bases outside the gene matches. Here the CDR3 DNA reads TGTGCCAGCAGTTATACCGGGACAGAGACCTATGGCTACACCTTC. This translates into CASSYTGTETYGYTF.

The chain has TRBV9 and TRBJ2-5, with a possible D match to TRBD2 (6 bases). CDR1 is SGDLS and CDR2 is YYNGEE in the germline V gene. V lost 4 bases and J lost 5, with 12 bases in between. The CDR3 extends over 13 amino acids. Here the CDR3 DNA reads TGTGCCAGCAGCCCGGGACTCGTGGAGACCCAGTACTTC. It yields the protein CASSPGLVETQYF.

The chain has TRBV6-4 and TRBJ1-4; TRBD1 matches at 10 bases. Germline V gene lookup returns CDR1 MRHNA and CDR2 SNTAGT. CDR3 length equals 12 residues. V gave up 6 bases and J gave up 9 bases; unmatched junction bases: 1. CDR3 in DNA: TGTGCCAGCAGGGGACAGGGGAAAAAACTGTTTTTT. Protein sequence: CASRGQGKKLFF.

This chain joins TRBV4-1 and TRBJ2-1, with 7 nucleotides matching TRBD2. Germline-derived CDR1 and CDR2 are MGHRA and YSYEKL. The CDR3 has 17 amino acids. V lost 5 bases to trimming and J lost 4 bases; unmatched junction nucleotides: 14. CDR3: CASSKRGLASGYNEQFF. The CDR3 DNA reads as TGCGCCAGCAGCAAAAGGGGTTTGGCTAGCGGATACAATGAGCAGTTCTTC.

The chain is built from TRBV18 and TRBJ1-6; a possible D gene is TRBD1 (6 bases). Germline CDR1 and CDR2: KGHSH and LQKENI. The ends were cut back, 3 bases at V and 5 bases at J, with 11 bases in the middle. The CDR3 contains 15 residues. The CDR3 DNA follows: TGTGCCAGCTCACCCTTGGGGGGGCATAATTCACCCCTCCACTTT. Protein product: CASSPLGGHNSPLHF.

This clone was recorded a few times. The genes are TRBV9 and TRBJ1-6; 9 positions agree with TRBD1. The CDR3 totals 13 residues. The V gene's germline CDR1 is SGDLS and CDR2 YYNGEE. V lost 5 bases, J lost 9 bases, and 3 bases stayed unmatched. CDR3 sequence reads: CASSGQGSSPLHF. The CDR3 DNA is TGTGCCAGCAGTGGACAGGGGAGTTCACCCCTCCACTTT.

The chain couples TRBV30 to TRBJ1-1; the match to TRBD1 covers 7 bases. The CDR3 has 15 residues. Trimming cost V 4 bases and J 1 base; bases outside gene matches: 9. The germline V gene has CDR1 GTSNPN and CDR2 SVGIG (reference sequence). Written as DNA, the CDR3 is TGTGCCTGGAACCTATGGGGGACAGCGAACACTGAAGCTTTCTTT. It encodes CAWNLWGTANTEAFF.

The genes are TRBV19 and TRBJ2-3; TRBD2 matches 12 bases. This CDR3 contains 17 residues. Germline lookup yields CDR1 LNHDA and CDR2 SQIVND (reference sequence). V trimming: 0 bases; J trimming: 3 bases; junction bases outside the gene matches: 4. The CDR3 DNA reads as TGTGCCAGTAGTATAGAGACTAGCGGGAGTTGGACAGATACGCAGTATTTT. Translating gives CASSIETSGSWTDTQYF.

The CDR3 protein is CASIRTVLQGPNYGYTF. CDR3 DNA: TGTGCCAGCATTCGGACCGTACTACAGGGGCCAAACTATGGCTACACCTTC. The V call is TRBV28, the J call TRBJ1-2; TRBD1 aligns across 7 bases. After removal of 7 bases from V and 2 bases from J, the junction contained 16 bases not matched to a gene. Germline V gene lookup returns CDR1 MDHEN and CDR2 SYDVKM. The CDR3 has 17 amino acids.

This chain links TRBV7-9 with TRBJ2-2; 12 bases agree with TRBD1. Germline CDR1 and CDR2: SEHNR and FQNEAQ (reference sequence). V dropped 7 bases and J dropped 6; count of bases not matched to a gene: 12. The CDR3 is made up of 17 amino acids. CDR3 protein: CASTSAPGTGGSGELFF. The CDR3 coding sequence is TGTGCCAGCACCTCTGCCCCCGGGACAGGGGGCTCCGGGGAGCTGTTTTTT. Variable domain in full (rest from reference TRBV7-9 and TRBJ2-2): DTGVSQNPRHKITKRGQNVTFRCDPISEHNRLYWYRQTLGQGPEFLTYFQNEAQLEKSRLLSDRFSAERPKGSFSTLEIQRTEQGDSAMYLCASTSAPGTGGSGELFFGEGSRLTVL.

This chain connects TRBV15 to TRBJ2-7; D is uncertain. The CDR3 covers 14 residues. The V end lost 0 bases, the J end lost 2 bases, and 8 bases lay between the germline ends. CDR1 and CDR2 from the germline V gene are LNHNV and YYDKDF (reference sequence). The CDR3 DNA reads TGTGCCACCAGCAGAGATCGAGGAACCTACGAGCAGTACTTC. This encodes CATSRDRGTYEQYF.

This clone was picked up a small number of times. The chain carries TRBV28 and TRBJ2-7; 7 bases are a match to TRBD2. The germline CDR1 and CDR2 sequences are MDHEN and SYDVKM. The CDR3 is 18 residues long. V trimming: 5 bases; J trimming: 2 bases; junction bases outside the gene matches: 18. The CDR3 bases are TGTGCCAGCAGTCCCCGGTATGGGCTAGCGGCTAAAACCTACGAGCAGTACTTC. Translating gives CASSPRYGLAAKTYEQYF.

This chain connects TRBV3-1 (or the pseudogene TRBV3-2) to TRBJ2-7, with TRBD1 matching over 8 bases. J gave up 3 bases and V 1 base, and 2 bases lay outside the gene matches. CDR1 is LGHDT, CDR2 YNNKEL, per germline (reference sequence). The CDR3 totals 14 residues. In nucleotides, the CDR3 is TGTGCCAGCAGCCAAGTAACAGGGGGCTACGAGCAGTACTTC. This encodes CASSQVTGGYEQYF.